This TCR beta chain was identified in a study of STAT5B mutations in CD4+ large granular lymphocyte leukemia. This clone was recorded once. V was pared by 0 bases and J by 0 bases, with 9 bases between. Germline V CDR1 and CDR2: MNHEY, SVGAGI. The CDR3 loop spans 16 amino acids. The method was immunoSEQ multiplex PCR; TCRdb's version includes in-frame clones alone and lacks a portion of them. The sample holds fewer than 45,000 clones, approximately 86% seen once. The TCR was taken from a human donor in good health. The V and J genes are TRBV6-5 and TRBJ2-1; D is uncertain. Sequences were obtained from CD4+ T cells from blood buffy coats. Here the CDR3 reads CASSYSGLSSYNEQFF. In DNA, the CDR3 is TGTGCCAGCAGTTACTCCGGCCTGAGCTCCTACAATGAGCAGTTCTTC.